This T cell receptor (beta chain) was observed in a study of blood T cell repertoires in COVID-19. Study context: The study drew acute and convalescent COVID-19 samples from the United States, Italy and Spain. In each case, the material was cDNA or gDNA derived from T cells, B-cell-depleted T cells, or PBMCs.

Per the original methods: Amplification from reference gene primers served as the basis for estimated nucleated cell counts. Method: immunoSEQ multiplex PCR; TCRdb's copy keeps in-frame clones and lacks some. V and J calls and clone size are given by that table; D and trimming were obtained from the DNA. The sample contains a few hundred thousand clones, around 90% of which appear only once. The Seattle patients, enrolled during active infection, were followed longitudinally. CDR3 length equals 11 residues. V shed 6 bases and J 10 bases; nucleotides not matched to a gene: 3. The sequencing input was peripheral blood. This receptor was obtained from a woman in her sixties with COVID-19, enrolled during active disease. The chain has TRBV12-3 or TRBV12-4 and TRBJ1-1; TRBD1 agrees at 9 bases. CDR3 bases: TGTGCCAGCAGCCCGGGACAGGGAGCTTTCTTT. Translating it yields CASSPGQGAFF.